The rows below give T cell receptor beta chains drawn from one sample of a study of CD8 T cells in ankylosing spondylitis. A single record per CDR3 protein comes from TCRdb applying MiXCR to the 5' RACE reads. This table holds roughly 670,000 distinct CDR3 sequences, over 15% found once. Source material: blood, either unsorted or a sorted T cell fraction (not recorded which). These receptors were obtained from a male donor with ankylosing spondylitis. Each CDR3 is given without its conserved first and last residue.

CDR3aa,j_gene,v_gene
ASSPGPSERVF,TRBJ1-4,TRBV5-1
ASSPSGSAGDTQY,TRBJ2-3,TRBV7-3
ASSFPKPGLAGGVEQF,TRBJ2-1,TRBV13
ASSLASKREIYEQY,TRBJ2-7,TRBV5-1
ASGWGTEAF,TRBJ1-1,TRBV25-1
ASSEHYRVQPQH,TRBJ1-5,TRBV6-1
SARDPAQLGETQY,TRBJ2-5,TRBV20-1
ASSPPKGHNYEQY,TRBJ2-7,TRBV7-8
ASSGQGAMYGYT,TRBJ1-2,TRBV7-9
ASSAGLKSTDTQY,TRBJ2-3,TRBV5-1
ASSSEGLRGNTIY,TRBJ1-3,TRBV6-5
ASSLSAGGNYGYT,TRBJ1-2,TRBV27
ASSLTLVADPSTDTQY,TRBJ2-3,TRBV5-1
ASSSPLGESEQF,TRBJ2-1,TRBV7-2
ASSGQVEGPQH,TRBJ1-5,TRBV6-1
AISAASTSTDTQY,TRBJ2-3,TRBV10-3